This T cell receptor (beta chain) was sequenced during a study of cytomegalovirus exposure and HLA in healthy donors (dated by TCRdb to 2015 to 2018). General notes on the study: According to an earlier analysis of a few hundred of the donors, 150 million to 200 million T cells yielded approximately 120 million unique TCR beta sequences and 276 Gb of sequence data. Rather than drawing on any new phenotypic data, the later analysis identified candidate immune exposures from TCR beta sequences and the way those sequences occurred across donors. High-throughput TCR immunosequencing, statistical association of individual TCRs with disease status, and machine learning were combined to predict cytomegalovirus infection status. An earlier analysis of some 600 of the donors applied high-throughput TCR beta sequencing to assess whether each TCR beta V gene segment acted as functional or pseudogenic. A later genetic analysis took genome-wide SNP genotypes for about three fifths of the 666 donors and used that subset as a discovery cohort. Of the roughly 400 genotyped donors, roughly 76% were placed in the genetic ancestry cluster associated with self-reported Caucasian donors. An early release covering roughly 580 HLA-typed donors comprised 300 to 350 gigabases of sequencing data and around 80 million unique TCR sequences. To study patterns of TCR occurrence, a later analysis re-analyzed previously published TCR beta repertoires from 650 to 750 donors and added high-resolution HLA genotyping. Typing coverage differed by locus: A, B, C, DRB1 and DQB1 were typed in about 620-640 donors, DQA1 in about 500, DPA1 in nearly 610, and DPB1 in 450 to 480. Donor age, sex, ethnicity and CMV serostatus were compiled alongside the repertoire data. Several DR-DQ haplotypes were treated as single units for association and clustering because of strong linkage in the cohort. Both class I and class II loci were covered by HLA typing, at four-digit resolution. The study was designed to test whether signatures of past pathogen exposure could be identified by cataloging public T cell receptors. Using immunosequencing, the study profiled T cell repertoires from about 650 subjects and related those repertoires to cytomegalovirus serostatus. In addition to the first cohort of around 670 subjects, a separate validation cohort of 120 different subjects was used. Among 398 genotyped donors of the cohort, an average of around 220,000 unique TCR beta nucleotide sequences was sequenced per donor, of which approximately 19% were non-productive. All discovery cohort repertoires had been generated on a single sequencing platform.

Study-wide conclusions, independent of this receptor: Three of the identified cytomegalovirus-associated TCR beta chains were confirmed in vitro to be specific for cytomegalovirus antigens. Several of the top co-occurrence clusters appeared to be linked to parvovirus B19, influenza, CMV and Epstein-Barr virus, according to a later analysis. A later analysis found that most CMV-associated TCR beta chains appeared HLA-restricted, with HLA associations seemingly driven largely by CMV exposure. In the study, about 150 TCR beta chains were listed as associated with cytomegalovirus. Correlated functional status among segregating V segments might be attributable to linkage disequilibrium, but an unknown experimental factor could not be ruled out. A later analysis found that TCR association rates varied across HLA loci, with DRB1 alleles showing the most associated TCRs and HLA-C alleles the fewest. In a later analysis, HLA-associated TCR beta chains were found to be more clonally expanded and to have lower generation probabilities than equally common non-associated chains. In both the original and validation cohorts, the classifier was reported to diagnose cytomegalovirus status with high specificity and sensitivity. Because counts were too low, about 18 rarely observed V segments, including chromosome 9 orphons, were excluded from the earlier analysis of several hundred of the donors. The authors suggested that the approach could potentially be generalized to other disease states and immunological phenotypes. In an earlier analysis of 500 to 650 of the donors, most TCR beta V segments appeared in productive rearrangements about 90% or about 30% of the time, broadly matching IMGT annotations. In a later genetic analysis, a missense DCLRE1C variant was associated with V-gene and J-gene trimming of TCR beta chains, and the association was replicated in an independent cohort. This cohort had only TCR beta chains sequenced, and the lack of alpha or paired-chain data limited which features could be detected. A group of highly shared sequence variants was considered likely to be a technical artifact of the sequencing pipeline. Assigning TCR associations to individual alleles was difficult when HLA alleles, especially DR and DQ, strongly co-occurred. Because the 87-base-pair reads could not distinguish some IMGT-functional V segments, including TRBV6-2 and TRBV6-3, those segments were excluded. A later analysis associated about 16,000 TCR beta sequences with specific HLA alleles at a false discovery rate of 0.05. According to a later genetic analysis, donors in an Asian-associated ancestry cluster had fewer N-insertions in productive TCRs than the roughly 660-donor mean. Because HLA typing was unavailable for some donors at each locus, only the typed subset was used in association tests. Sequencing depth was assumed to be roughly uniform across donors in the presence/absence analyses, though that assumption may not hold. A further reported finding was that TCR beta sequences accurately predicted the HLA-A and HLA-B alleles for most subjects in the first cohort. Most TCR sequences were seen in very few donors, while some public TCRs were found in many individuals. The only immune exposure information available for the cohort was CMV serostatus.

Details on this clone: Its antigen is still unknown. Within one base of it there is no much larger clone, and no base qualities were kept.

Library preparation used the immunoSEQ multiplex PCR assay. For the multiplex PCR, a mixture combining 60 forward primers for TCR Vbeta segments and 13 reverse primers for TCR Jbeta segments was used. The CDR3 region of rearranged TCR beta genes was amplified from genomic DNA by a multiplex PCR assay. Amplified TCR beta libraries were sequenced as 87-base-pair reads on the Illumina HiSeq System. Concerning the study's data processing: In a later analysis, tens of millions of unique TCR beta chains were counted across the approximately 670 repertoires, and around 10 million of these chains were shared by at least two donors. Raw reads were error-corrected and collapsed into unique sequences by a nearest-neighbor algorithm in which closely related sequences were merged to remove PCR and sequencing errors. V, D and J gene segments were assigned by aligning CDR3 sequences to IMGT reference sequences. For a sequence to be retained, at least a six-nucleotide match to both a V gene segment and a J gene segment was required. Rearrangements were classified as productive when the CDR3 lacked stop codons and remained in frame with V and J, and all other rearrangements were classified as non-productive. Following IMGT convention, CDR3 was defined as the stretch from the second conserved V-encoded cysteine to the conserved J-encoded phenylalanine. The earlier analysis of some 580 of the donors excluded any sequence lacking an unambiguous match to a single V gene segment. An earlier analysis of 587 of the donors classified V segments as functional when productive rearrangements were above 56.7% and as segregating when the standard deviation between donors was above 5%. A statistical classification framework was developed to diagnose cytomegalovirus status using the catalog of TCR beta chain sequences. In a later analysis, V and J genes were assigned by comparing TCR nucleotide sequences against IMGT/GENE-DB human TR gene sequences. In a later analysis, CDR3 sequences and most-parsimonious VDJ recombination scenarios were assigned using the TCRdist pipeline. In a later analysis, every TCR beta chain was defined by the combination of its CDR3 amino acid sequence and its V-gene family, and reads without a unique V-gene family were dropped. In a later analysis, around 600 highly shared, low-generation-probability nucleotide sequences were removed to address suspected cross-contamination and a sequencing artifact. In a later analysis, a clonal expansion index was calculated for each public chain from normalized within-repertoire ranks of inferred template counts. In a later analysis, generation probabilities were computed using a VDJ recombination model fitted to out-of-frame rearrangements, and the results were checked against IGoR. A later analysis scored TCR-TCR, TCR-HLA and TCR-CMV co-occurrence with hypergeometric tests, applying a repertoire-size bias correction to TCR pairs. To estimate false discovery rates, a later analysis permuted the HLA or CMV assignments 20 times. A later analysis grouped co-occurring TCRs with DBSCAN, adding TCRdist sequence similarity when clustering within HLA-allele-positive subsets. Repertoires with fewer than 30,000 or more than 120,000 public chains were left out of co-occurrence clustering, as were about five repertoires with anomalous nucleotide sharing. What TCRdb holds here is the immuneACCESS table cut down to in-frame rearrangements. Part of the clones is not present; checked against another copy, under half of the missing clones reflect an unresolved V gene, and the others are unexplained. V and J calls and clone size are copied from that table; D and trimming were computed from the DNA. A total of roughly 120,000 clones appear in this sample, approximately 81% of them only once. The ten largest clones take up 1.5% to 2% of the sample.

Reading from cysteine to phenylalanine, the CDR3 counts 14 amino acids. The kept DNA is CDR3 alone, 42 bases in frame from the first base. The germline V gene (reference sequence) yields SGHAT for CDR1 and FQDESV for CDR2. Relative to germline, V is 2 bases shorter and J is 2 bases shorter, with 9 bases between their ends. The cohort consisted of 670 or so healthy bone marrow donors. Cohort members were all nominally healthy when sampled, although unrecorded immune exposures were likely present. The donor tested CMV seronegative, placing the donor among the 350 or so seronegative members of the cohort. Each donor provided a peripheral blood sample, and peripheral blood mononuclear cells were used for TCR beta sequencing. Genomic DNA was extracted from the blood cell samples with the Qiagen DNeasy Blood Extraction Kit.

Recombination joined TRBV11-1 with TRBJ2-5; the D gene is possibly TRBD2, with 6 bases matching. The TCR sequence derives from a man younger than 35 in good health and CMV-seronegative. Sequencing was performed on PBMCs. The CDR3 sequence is CASSLSGVQETQYF. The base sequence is TGTGCCAGCAGCTTATCGGGGGTACAAGAGACCCAGTACTTC.